This TCR beta chain was obtained from a study of siplizumab effects on memory and regulatory T cells (dated by TCRdb to between 2018 and 2021). As for the study more broadly: The study examined how the anti-CD2 antibody siplizumab affects alloreactive T-cell subsets in allogeneic mixed lymphocyte reactions built from human PBMCs.

Library preparation used the immunoSEQ multiplex PCR assay. The deep sequencing platform assayed some 90,000 TCR templates per sample. Genomic DNA extracted from sorted T cells was used for TCRbeta CDR3 sequencing. Processing in the source paper ran as follows. The R programming language was used for the clonal analysis of the TCRbeta CDR3 data. Alloreactive CD4+ and CD8+ clones were defined by comparing unstimulated samples with post-reaction CFSE-low samples. Alloreactive CD4+ clones were assigned to regulatory or non-regulatory origin by matching sequences to sorted unstimulated Treg and non-Treg repertoires. Held by TCRdb, this immuneACCESS table contains in-frame sequences only and omits some clones. Under half of the omission traces to an unresolved V gene where checked; the cause of the rest is unknown. V and J calls and clone size follow that table, whereas D and trimming were derived from the DNA. In all, the sample holds around 86,000 clones, and over 85% of those were seen once. The ten top clones hold 0.3% of the sample.

TCRbeta CDR3 sequencing was performed on sorted unstimulated T cells and on proliferating T cells recovered from mixed lymphocyte reactions. Fresh whole blood from roughly 10 HLA-typed healthy donors was used to isolate PBMCs. To map where alloreactive clones came from, CD4+ non-regulatory T cells in the unstimulated state were FACS-sorted. Note on this clone: Its recognized antigen is unknown. Base-call qualities are not available, and no considerably larger clone is one nucleotide away.

CDR1 and CDR2, looked up from the germline V gene, are SGDLS and YYNGEE. The V and J ends are trimmed by 0 bases and 2 bases, leaving 9 bases between them. Measured from the cysteine to the phenylalanine, the CDR3 is 14 residues long. The entry retains the CDR3 DNA only, 42 bases that are in frame from base 1. Results the study describes overall, beyond this receptor: Unstimulated naive T cells appeared to be more diverse than memory T cells, and naive cells seemed to make a substantial contribution to the alloresponse. About 80-96% of proliferating CD4+ or CD8+ clones could not be given a naive or memory phenotype. Siplizumab significantly lowered the cumulative frequency of alloreactive sequences that could be traced to unstimulated CD4+ memory T cells. Of the alloreactive CD4+ clones that could be mapped, the Treg-derived share averaged approximately 67% with siplizumab compared with about 25% in control reactions. Because sequences below about 10^-5 frequency were poorly captured, only a minor fraction of alloreactive clones could be mapped to unstimulated subsets. No functional confirmation was obtained for the suppressive function of proliferating Tregs from siplizumab cultures.

This chain joins TRBV9 to TRBJ2-7; tentative D gene TRBD1, with 6 bases matching. The clonotype comes from a human donor in good health. The specimen sequenced was non-Treg CD4+ T cells sorted from blood. The meaning of the sample's cell subset or site label: FACS-sorted unstimulated CD4+ non-regulatory T cells. The DNA is TGTGCCAGCAGCGTAGGCCCAGGGGCCTACGAGCAGTACTTC. Translated, it reads CASSVGPGAYEQYF.